This T cell receptor (beta chain) is from a study of T-cell memory formation after mild COVID-19. Study results and limitations: The main location of contracting CD4+ clones was CM and EM, and that of contracting CD8+ clones was EMRA. Whether day 37 second-wave clones are SARS-CoV-2-specific was not confirmed. The study detected some responding clones in pre-infection memory, suggesting cross-reactive memory joined. Clones that contracted from day 15 to 85 had balanced CD4/CD8; later expanders were CD4+ biased.

Comments on this clonotype: No antigen is known for it.

TCRdb recomputed calls from the 5' RACE reads with MiXCR, one row per CDR3 protein. The sample includes nearly 200,000 distinct CDR3 sequences, 15% to 20% seen only once; the top ten take roughly 2.4%. V dropped 5 bases and J dropped 7; count of bases not matched to a gene: 7. The CDR3 is 13 residues long. This receptor was taken from an adult woman who had mild COVID-19 (a few samples of this study predate the infection). Cell type and time point are not known. The sequenced sample was PBMCs or a T cell subset sorted from them (not recorded which). The rearrangement uses TRBV12-3 or TRBV12-4 and TRBJ2-5, with TRBD1 matching 7 bases. The CDR3 protein is CASSTTGLGTQYF. The CDR3, as DNA: TGTGCCAGCAGTACGACAGGGTTGGGGACCCAGTACTTC.